Presented here are 13 T cell receptor beta chains from one specimen sequenced in a study of multiple sclerosis patients with progressive multifocal leukoencephalopathy. This table comes from immunoSEQ multiplex PCR, and its TCRdb copy is limited to in-frame clones, with some not included. The sample consists of approximately 31,000 clones, approximately 90% of them appearing once. Time point defined: before natalizumab initiation. Input material: PBMCs. The receptors come from a human donor with multiple sclerosis.

J is TRBJ1-2 and V is TRBV19, with TRBD1 identical over 7 bases. V shed 1 base and J 2 bases; nucleotides not matched to a gene: 4. Germline V gene sequence: CDR1 LNHDA, CDR2 SQIVND (reference sequence). CDR3 length equals 15 residues. This chain's CDR3 is CASSIVQGQNYGYTF. For the CDR3, the DNA is TGTGCCAGTAGTATAGTCCAGGGACAGAACTATGGCTACACCTTC.

V gene TRBV21-1 combines with J gene TRBJ1-2; TRBD1 was called by the table and not checked on the DNA. TRBV21-1 is designated a pseudogene. This CDR3 is 15 amino acids long. The CDR3 reads CASSKEWGDNYGYTF. CDR3 bases: TGTGCCAGCAGCAAGGAGTGGGGCGATAACTATGGCTACACCTTC.

This clone showed up just once. The chain is built from TRBV19 and TRBJ2-1; the D is unclear. Germline V CDR1 and CDR2: LNHDA, SQIVND (reference sequence). Trimming cost V 5 bases and J 0 bases, with 2 bases left between them. The CDR3 length is 12 residues. CDR3 nucleotide sequence: TGTGCCAGTAGTCCCTCCTACAATGAGCAGTTCTTC. Its translation is CASSPSYNEQFF.

The chain recombines TRBV7-8 with TRBJ2-1; D is possibly TRBD1 (6 bases). Germline V gene lookup returns CDR1 SGHVS and CDR2 FQNEAQ. CDR3 length equals 15 residues. V shed 3 bases and J shed 1 base, with 10 bases lying between them. The CDR3 sequence is CASSFRRGSYNEQFF. CDR3 in DNA: TGTGCCAGCAGCTTCCGCAGGGGTTCCTACAATGAGCAGTTCTTC.

The CDR3 region is CASSPPTADYGYTF. The CDR3, as DNA: TGTGCCAGCAGTCCTCCGACAGCGGACTATGGCTACACCTTC. This chain joins TRBV28 and TRBJ1-2; D perhaps matches TRBD1 (5 bases). The CDR3 length is 14 residues. Germline values: CDR1 MDHEN, CDR2 SYDVKM. V shed 5 bases and J shed 3 bases, with 13 bases lying between them.

Note on this clone: The sample holds other DNA sequences that translate to the same CDR3. The chain is built from TRBV27 and TRBJ1-5; D not resolved. CDR3 length: 13 amino acids. Per germline, CDR1 MNHEY and CDR2 SMNVEV (reference sequence). V was shortened by 3 bases and J by 2 bases, with 5 bases between the two germline ends. DNA of the CDR3: TGTGCCAGCAGTTTGAGGGGCAATCAGCCCCAGCATTTT. It specifies CASSLRGNQPQHF.

The rearrangement links TRBV4-3 to TRBJ2-3, with no clear D. The V and J ends lost 0 bases and 0 bases respectively, with 4 bases between them. The CDR3 has 14 residues. Germline lookup yields CDR1 LGHNA and CDR2 YSLEER. The CDR3 spells CASSQEGSTDTQYF. The DNA for the CDR3 is TGCGCCAGCAGCCAAGAAGGGAGCACAGATACGCAGTATTTT.

The V call is TRBV7-9, the J call TRBJ1-5; the D is unclear. V lost 1 base and J lost 5, with 6 bases in between. Germline values: CDR1 SEHNR, CDR2 FQNEAQ (reference sequence). The CDR3 loop spans 13 amino acids. The CDR3 loop is CASSLEWDQPQHF. The CDR3 DNA follows: TGTGCCAGCAGCTTAGAATGGGATCAGCCCCAGCATTTT.

The rearrangement joins TRBV15 to TRBJ1-4, with D perhaps TRBD1 (6 bases). From germline, CDR1 is LNHNV and CDR2 YYDKDF (reference sequence). This CDR3 contains 16 residues. The V and J ends lost 3 bases and 3 bases respectively, with 14 bases between them. CDR3 residues: CATSSWGQGANEKLFF. In DNA, the CDR3 is TGTGCCACCAGCAGCTGGGGGCAGGGAGCTAATGAAAAACTGTTTTTT.

The chain is built from TRBV27 and TRBJ2-3; 14 nucleotides match TRBD2. From germline, CDR1 is MNHEY and CDR2 SMNVEV (reference sequence). V lost 6 bases, J lost 4 bases, and 3 bases stayed unmatched. The CDR3 sequence is 15 residues long. The CDR3 DNA reads TGTGCCAGCAGCAGGGGACTAGCGGGGGCAGATACGCAGTATTTT. Translation gives CASSRGLAGADTQYF.

This chain joins TRBV28 and TRBJ1-1, with D possibly being TRBD1 (6 bases). Trimming stripped 3 bases from V and 11 bases from J, with 13 bases between. The germline CDR1 and CDR2 sequences are MDHEN and SYDVKM. CDR3 length: 12 residues. In DNA, the CDR3 is TGTGCCAGCAGTTTTCAGGGGTCGAGGGCTTTCTTT. It specifies CASSFQGSRAFF.

This chain links TRBV9 with TRBJ2-1; 9 bases agree with TRBD2. The germline V gene has CDR1 SGDLS and CDR2 YYNGEE. V gave up 4 bases and J gave up 8 bases; unmatched junction bases: 4. The CDR3 runs to 13 residues. The DNA for the CDR3 is TGTGCCAGCAGCCCGGGACTAGCAGATGAGCAGTTCTTC. Protein: CASSPGLADEQFF.

The chain joins TRBV27 to TRBJ2-7, with D unresolved. Germline CDR1 reads MNHEY; CDR2 reads SMNVEV (reference sequence). This CDR3 has 11 amino acids. V was shortened by 6 bases and J by 5 bases, with 8 bases between the two germline ends. CDR3 loop: CASSSGHEQYF. The CDR3 DNA is TGTGCCAGCAGCTCCGGCCACGAGCAGTACTTC.